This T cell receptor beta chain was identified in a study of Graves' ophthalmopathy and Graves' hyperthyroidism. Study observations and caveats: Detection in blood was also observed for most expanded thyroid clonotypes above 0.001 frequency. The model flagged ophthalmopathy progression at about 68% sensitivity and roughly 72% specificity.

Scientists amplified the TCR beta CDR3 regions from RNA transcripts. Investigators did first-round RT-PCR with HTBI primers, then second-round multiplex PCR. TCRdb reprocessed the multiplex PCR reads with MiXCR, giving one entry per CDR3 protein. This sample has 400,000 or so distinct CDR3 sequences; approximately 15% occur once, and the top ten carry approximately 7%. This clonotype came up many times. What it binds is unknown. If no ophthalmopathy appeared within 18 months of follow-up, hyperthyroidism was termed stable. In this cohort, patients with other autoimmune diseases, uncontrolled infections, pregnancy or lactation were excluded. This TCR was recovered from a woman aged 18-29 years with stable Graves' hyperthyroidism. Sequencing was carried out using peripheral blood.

The CDR3, as DNA: TGTGCCAGCAGCTCCGCGACAGGGAGCACCCAGTACTTC. It encodes CASSSATGSTQYF. This chain connects TRBV7-2 to TRBJ2-5; 7 nucleotides align to TRBD1. Trimming at V came to 4 bases and at J to 8 bases, leaving 7 bases not matched to a gene. Germline V gene sequence: CDR1 SGHTA, CDR2 FQGNSA. The CDR3 contains 13 residues.